This record covers a single TCR beta chain. It has no known antigen specificity. Nothing much larger sits one base from this clone, and base qualities are not available. This record belongs to a study of PD-L1 blockade in urothelial cancer (dated by TCRdb to the late 2010s). Background for the entire study: Therapy was started around 2014 for all patients, and atezolizumab 1,200 mg was administered intravenously every 3 weeks. TCR sequencing covered pretreatment tumor samples and matched, serially collected peripheral blood taken before and after atezolizumab treatment. An exploratory multi-omic analysis was conducted of the somatic, immune and clinical correlates of response to PD-L1 blockade with atezolizumab in urothelial cancer. About nine tenths of the roughly 29 patients were identified as males with urothelial cancer of bladder origin, and a prior smoking history was reported by 18 of 29 patients. Around 30 patients had pretreatment blood TCR-seq, around 25 had at least one posttreatment blood collection, and around 25 had tumor TCR-seq. Patients had an ECOG performance status of 0 or 1 and had received between 0 and 3 prior chemotherapy regimens. Whole exome sequencing and RNA sequencing of pretreatment tumors were performed alongside TCR sequencing in the same patients. Durable clinical benefit was defined as progression-free survival longer than 6 months, and TCR features were also tested against progression-free and overall survival. Several patients achieved durable clinical benefit and approximately 20 did not. Blood samples were analyzed at 3 weeks after treatment start (second dose) and at 6 weeks after treatment start. Blood samples yielded a median of around 140,000 T cells and roughly 83,000 unique TCRs, with median clonality 0.080. Study-level results and caveats: A pretreatment peripheral blood TCR clonality below the median was linked to improved progression-free and overall survival. Patients with durable benefit showed greater expansion of tumor-associated TCR clones in peripheral blood 3 weeks after starting treatment (n ≈ 21, p = 0.022). Small sample size (n ≈ 29) and many exploratory analyses mean the results are intended to be hypothesis-generating.

Trimming leaves V shorter by 3 bases and J shorter by 4 bases, with the junction holding 4 bases beyond the gene matches. The germline V gene specifies SGHDN as CDR1 and FVKESK as CDR2. Measured from the cysteine to the phenylalanine, the CDR3 is 15 residues long. Only CDR3 DNA is held: 45 bases, read in frame from base 1. A total of approximately 27 patients with locally advanced or metastatic urothelial carcinoma, treated at Memorial Sloan Kettering on a trial protocol, made up the cohort. Peripheral blood mononuclear cells were collected from each patient pretreatment and during treatment, giving between 1 and 8 total time points per patient. The Qiagen DNeasy Blood extraction kit was used to purify genomic DNA from total PBMCs and tumor samples. PBMCs were collected pretreatment and during treatment, and were isolated and stored as previously described. To estimate absolute template abundance from read counts, synthetic TCR analog templates were spiked into each PCR. TCRbeta CDR3 regions were amplified from genomic DNA with bias-controlled V and J gene primers using the immunoSEQ assay. Rearranged TCRbeta segments were sequenced at approximately 20X coverage. For the original study's pipeline: Sequencing errors were corrected by clustering, and CDR3s were annotated against IMGT so that V, D and J genes could be assigned. Only productive TCRbeta rearrangements were used in downstream analyses, excluding out-of-frame or stop-codon sequences. Clonality was calculated as one minus the Shannon entropy normalized by the log of the number of unique productive sequences. Fisher's exact test with Benjamini-Hochberg correction, at a threshold of adjusted p below 0.01, was used to find clones that differed between time points or between blood and tumor. Held by TCRdb, this immuneACCESS table contains in-frame sequences only and omits some clones. Under half of the omission traces to an unresolved V gene where checked; the cause of the rest is unknown. D and trimming come from the DNA, and the V and J calls and clone size come from that table. The table for this sample lists around 33,000 clones; 82% of them were counted only once. The ten largest make up approximately 3.4% of the sample.

The sequence derives from a man in his 70s with urothelial cancer. The sample in question was PBMCs, obtained around atezolizumab (anti-PD-L1) treatment. The V and J segments used are TRBV14 and TRBJ1-2; TRBD1 fits 11 bases in the junction. The nucleotides are TGTGCCAGCAGCCAGAGGACAGGGGGCATCTATGGCTACACCTTC. Its amino acids are CASSQRTGGIYGYTF.